The 24 T cell receptor beta chains listed next were all sequenced from one sample in a study of T cell changes during pregnancy in multiple sclerosis. Some clones are missing from TCRdb's copy, which holds only in-frame ones; the method was immunoSEQ multiplex PCR. The sample includes around 100,000 clones, roughly 90% of them seen just once. The sample consisted of peripheral blood, taken after pregnancy. The receptors were gathered from a female donor with multiple sclerosis, enrolled in a pregnancy study.

This rearrangement joins TRBV6-1 to TRBJ2-7, with D perhaps matching TRBD1 (5 bases). Trimming removed 6 bases at V and 3 bases at J, with 15 bases between. Per the germline V gene, CDR1 is MNHNS and CDR2 is SASEGT. The CDR3 consists of 14 residues. CDR3 protein: CASRPQTALYEQYF. In DNA, the CDR3 is TGTGCCAGCAGACCCCAGACAGCCCTCTACGAGCAGTACTTC.

The chain has TRBV11-3 and TRBJ1-6; TRBD1 might be the D (6 bases). V was cut by 0 bases and J by 10 bases, with 7 bases left in between. Looked up from germline, CDR1 is SGHNT and CDR2 is YENEEA. This CDR3 contains 13 residues. CDR3 amino acids: CASSLEGASPLHF. Written as DNA, the CDR3 is TGTGCCAGCAGCTTAGAGGGGGCGTCACCCCTCCACTTT.

V is TRBV7-9 and J is TRBJ2-7; D is possibly TRBD2 (6 bases). Germline loops: CDR1 SEHNR, CDR2 FQNEAQ (reference sequence). V lost 4 bases, J lost 5 bases, and 12 bases lay in between. This CDR3 has 13 amino acids. The CDR3 spells CASSSTGTDEQYF. CDR3 nucleotides: TGTGCCAGCAGCTCCACCGGGACTGACGAGCAGTACTTC.

The gene calls are TRBV30 and TRBJ2-7; 7 nucleotides match TRBD1. Per the germline V gene, CDR1 is GTSNPN and CDR2 is SVGIG (reference sequence). The CDR3 sequence is 13 residues long. The V gene end was trimmed by 0 bases and the J gene end by 4 bases; junction bases not matched to a gene: 3. CDR3 sequence: CAWSVQQGYEQYF. CDR3 coding DNA: TGTGCCTGGAGTGTACAACAGGGGTACGAGCAGTACTTC.

This clone was seen just once. The gene calls are TRBV15 and TRBJ1-4; tentatively, D is TRBD1 (5 bases). From germline, CDR1 is LNHNV and CDR2 YYDKDF (reference sequence). The CDR3 has 16 amino acids. V dropped 2 bases and J dropped 2 bases, with 12 bases sitting between them. CDR3 DNA sequence: TGTGCCACCAGCAGAACAGGCCTTGCCACTAATGAAAAACTGTTTTTT. Translation gives CATSRTGLATNEKLFF.

The rearrangement joins TRBV27 to TRBJ1-5, with 9 bases aligning to TRBD1. V lost 5 bases to trimming and J lost 3 bases; unmatched junction nucleotides: 5. The CDR3 runs to 15 residues. Germline values: CDR1 MNHEY, CDR2 SMNVEV (reference sequence). Here the CDR3 reads CASSHRTGANQPQHF. The DNA for the CDR3 is TGTGCCAGCAGTCACCGGACAGGGGCCAATCAGCCCCAGCATTTT.

This clone occurred a few times. The chain has TRBV30 and TRBJ1-1; 7 bases align to TRBD1. From germline, CDR1 is GTSNPN and CDR2 SVGIG (reference sequence). The CDR3 runs to 13 residues. J gave up 5 bases and V 5 bases, and 8 bases lay outside the gene matches. Here the CDR3 reads CAWCEGAKTEAFF. Here the CDR3 DNA reads TGTGCCTGGTGCGAGGGGGCTAAGACTGAAGCTTTCTTT.

J is TRBJ2-1 and V is TRBV6-1; 10 bases line up with TRBD2. The CDR3 has 15 residues. V was pared by 5 bases and J by 6 bases, with 7 bases of the junction left unmatched. The germline V gene has CDR1 MNHNS and CDR2 SASEGT. CDR3 nucleotide sequence: TGTGCCAGCAGTAAACTAGCGGGATTGTCCAATGAGCAGTTCTTC. Amino acid sequence: CASSKLAGLSNEQFF.

This chain links TRBV6-1 with TRBJ1-2; maybe TRBD1 (5 bases). Trimming left V 0 bases short and J 4 bases short, with 12 bases between. The CDR3 loop spans 15 amino acids. CDR1 and CDR2 from the germline V gene are MNHNS and SASEGT. CDR3 DNA sequence: TGTGCCAGCAGTGAAGCAAGGGGCGCAGCCTATGGCTACACCTTC. Its protein is CASSEARGAAYGYTF.

The rearrangement joins TRBV4-1 to TRBJ2-5; 10 bases align to TRBD2. CDR1 MGHRA and CDR2 YSYEKL come from the germline V gene. V dropped 4 bases and J dropped 5; count of bases not matched to a gene: 10. The CDR3 sequence is 16 residues long. CDR3 protein: CASSPGGAGGAETQYF. In nucleotides, the CDR3 is TGCGCCAGCAGCCCGGGGGGAGCGGGAGGGGCCGAGACCCAGTACTTC.

The V and J genes are TRBV6-6 and TRBJ2-5, with 11 bases lining up with TRBD1. This CDR3 has 16 amino acids. The ends lost 6 bases at V and 1 base at J; junction bases unmatched: 7. Germline V gene sequence: CDR1 MNHNY, CDR2 SVGAGI (reference sequence). The CDR3 protein is CASSTGTGGLQETQYF. For the CDR3, the DNA is TGTGCCAGCAGCACCGGGACAGGGGGTCTCCAAGAGACCCAGTACTTC.

This clone was seen once. The V and J genes are TRBV7-8 and TRBJ1-2; perhaps TRBD1 as D (6 bases). CDR1 SGHVS and CDR2 FQNEAQ come from the germline V gene. V was clipped by 5 bases and J by 7 bases, with 29 bases between them. This CDR3 region has 18 residues. CDR3 in amino acids: CASSPSRLQGRHQVGYTF. CDR3 in DNA: TGTGCCAGCAGCCCCTCCCGTCTCCAGGGGCGGCACCAAGTTGGCTACACCTTC. The full variable domain, in which reference TRBV7-8 and TRBJ1-2 provide the parts outside the CDR3, is GAGVSQSPRYKVAKRGQDVALRCDPISGHVSLFWYQQALGQGPEFLTYFQNEAQLDKSGLPSDRFFAERPEGSVSTLKIQRTQQEDSAVYLCASSPSRLQGRHQVGYTFGSGTRLTVV.

J is TRBJ1-4 and V is TRBV5-1, with 7 bases lining up with TRBD1. This CDR3 region has 13 residues. CDR1 and CDR2 (germline): SGHRS, YFSETQ. V was clipped by 5 bases and J by 4 bases; unmatched bases: 2. CDR3 in amino acids: CASRDRINEKLFF. The CDR3 bases are TGCGCCAGCAGGGACAGGATTAATGAAAAACTGTTTTTT. Supplemented by reference TRBV5-1 and TRBJ1-4, the full variable domain reads KAGVTQTPRYLIKTRGQQVTLSCSPISGHRSVSWYQQTPGQGLQFLFEYFSETQRNKGNFPGRFSGRQFSNSRSEMNVSTLELGDSALYLCASRDRINEKLFFGSGTQLSVL.

The V gene is TRBV7-2, the J gene TRBJ2-3; 7 bases map to TRBD2. The CDR3 runs to 16 residues. Germline loops: CDR1 SGHTA, CDR2 FQGNSA. The junction had 9 bases not matched to a gene; V was cut back by 2 bases and J by 4 bases. The chain's CDR3 is CASSLLAGARPDTQYF. The CDR3 region has the DNA TGTGCCAGCAGCTTACTCGCGGGAGCGCGGCCAGATACGCAGTATTTT.

CDR3 sequence reads: CASSIRDRGPTEAFF. DNA for the CDR3: TGTGCCAGCAGCATCCGGGACAGGGGGCCCACTGAAGCTTTCTTT. The chain joins TRBV27 to TRBJ1-1; 12 bases map to TRBD1. CDR1 is MNHEY and CDR2 is SMNVEV in the germline V gene (reference sequence). V was pared by 6 bases and J by 4 bases, with 6 bases of the junction left unmatched. The CDR3 loop spans 15 amino acids.

CDR3 coding DNA: TGTGCCAGCAGCTTAGCATGGGACAGAGCCTACGAGCAGTACTTC. Amino acids: CASSLAWDRAYEQYF. The chain joins TRBV7-2 to TRBJ2-7, with TRBD1 matching 7 bases. With V trimmed by 0 bases and J by 2 bases, 4 bases remained unmatched. The CDR3 is made up of 15 amino acids. Germline CDR1 is SGHTA and CDR2 is FQGNSA. Based on the CDR3 plus reference TRBV7-2 and TRBJ2-7, the full variable domain is GAGVSQSPSNKVTEKGKDVELRCDPISGHTALYWYRQSLGQGLEFLIYFQGNSAPDKSGLPSDRFSAERTGGSVSTLTIQRTQQEDSAVYLCASSLAWDRAYEQYFGPGTRLTVT.

The chain employs TRBV9 and TRBJ2-3, with 7 nucleotides matching TRBD1. The CDR3 has 16 residues. Trimming at V came to 3 bases and at J to 2 bases, leaving 9 bases not matched to a gene. Looked up from germline, CDR1 is SGDLS and CDR2 is YYNGEE. The CDR3, as DNA: TGTGCCAGCAGCGGGCGACGGGACAGCTTCACAGATACGCAGTATTTT. The encoded protein is CASSGRRDSFTDTQYF.

There are a few counts of this clone. This chain joins TRBV19 and TRBJ1-1; the D gene is possibly TRBD1 (5 bases). The germline V gene has CDR1 LNHDA and CDR2 SQIVND (reference sequence). The germline V and J ends were trimmed by 10 bases and 1 base, with 13 bases remaining between them. The length of the CDR3 is 13 residues. This chain's CDR3 is CAIKSRENTEAFF. In nucleotides, the CDR3 is TGTGCCATTAAATCCAGGGAGAACACTGAAGCTTTCTTT.

This clone was seen just once. The chain is built from TRBV9 and TRBJ1-1; D gene unclear. Between the trimmed V and J ends, which lost 2 bases and 5 bases, there was a span of 19 bases. Looked up from germline, CDR1 is SGDLS and CDR2 is YYNGEE. This CDR3 contains 16 residues. CDR3 in DNA: TGTGCCAGCAGCGTTAGGACGGGAAACTGGGTGACTGAAGCTTTCTTT. It translates to CASSVRTGNWVTEAFF.

The rearrangement uses TRBV5-4 and TRBJ1-2; TRBD1 matches 7 bases. Germline CDR1 SGHNT, CDR2 YYREEE (reference sequence). The CDR3 consists of 16 residues. The J segment lost 1 base and the V segment lost 0 bases, leaving 6 bases of the junction unmatched. The CDR3 here is CASSLAEGARNYGYTF. The DNA of the CDR3 is TGTGCCAGCAGCTTGGCCGAGGGGGCGCGTAACTATGGCTACACCTTC.

The rearrangement joins TRBV9 to TRBJ1-4; TRBD1 matches 8 bases. Germline loops: CDR1 SGDLS, CDR2 YYNGEE. The CDR3 has 16 amino acids. V was clipped by 0 bases and J by 8 bases; unmatched bases: 9. For the CDR3, the DNA is TGTGCCAGCAGCGTAGGCAGGGGGCGCGTTGGAGAAAAACTGTTTTTT. Its protein product is CASSVGRGRVGEKLFF.

This clone was seen only once. The rearrangement joins TRBV7-6 to TRBJ2-7; maybe TRBD2 (5 bases). Germline loops: CDR1 SGHVS, CDR2 FNYEAQ. V was pared by 6 bases and J by 3 bases, with 12 bases between. This CDR3 spans 13 amino acids. CDR3 amino acids: CASSPREGYEQYF. In DNA, the CDR3 is TGTGCCAGCAGTCCCCGTGAGGGCTACGAGCAGTACTTC.

The chain combines TRBV5-4 with TRBJ2-5; a possible D gene is TRBD1 (6 bases). The CDR3 sequence is 13 residues long. V was clipped by 0 bases and J by 3 bases, with 6 bases between them. Germline CDR1 and CDR2: SGHNT and YYREEE (reference sequence). Written as DNA, the CDR3 is TGTGCCAGCAGCTTGGGACAGGAAGAGACCCAGTACTTC. It specifies CASSLGQEETQYF. Variable domain in full (rest from reference TRBV5-4 and TRBJ2-5): ETGVTQSPTHLIKTRGQQVTLRCSSQSGHNTVSWYQQALGQGPQFIFQYYREEENGRGNFPPRFSGLQFPNYSSELNVNALELDDSALYLCASSLGQEETQYFGPGTRLLVL.

The rearrangement joins TRBV5-1 to TRBJ2-7; D is ambiguous. Per the germline V gene, CDR1 is SGHRS and CDR2 is YFSETQ. V lost 0 bases and J lost 5, with 9 bases in between. CDR3 length: 13 amino acids. DNA of the CDR3: TGCGCCAGCAGCTTGGACTACCCTAACGAGCAGTACTTC. It translates to CASSLDYPNEQYF.